A single sample gave rise to the 32 T cell receptor beta chains below, sequenced in a study of tumor-infiltrating lymphocytes in primary liver carcinoma. Blood RNA was derived from unsorted whole blood, and germline DNA was extracted too. Total RNA amounting to about 520 ng was the source from which TCR beta cDNA was made with a constant-region primer. Researchers made the TCR beta libraries by running three nested multiplex PCR rounds with slightly modified ARM-PCR. TRBV1-TRBV30 forward primers paired with a C-beta reverse primer were used in the first two PCR rounds, which ran about 11 cycles each. TCRdb passed the multiplex PCR reads through MiXCR, listing each CDR3 protein once. The sample has 150,000 to 200,000 distinct CDR3 sequences, about 55% seen once; the top ten hold approximately 70%. Sequencing was carried out using peripheral blood. These TCRs come from a man aged 35-49 years with primary liver carcinoma and hepatitis B virus infection.

As regards this clonotype: This clone may be a read error of a much larger clone one base away. The genes are TRBV6-5 and TRBJ1-5; no clear D gene. Germline CDR1 reads MNHEY; CDR2 reads SVGAGI. This CDR3 has 13 amino acids. CDR3 in amino acids: CTSSSNSNQPQHF. In DNA, the CDR3 is TGTACCAGCAGTTCAAATAGCAATCAGCCCCAGCATTTT.

V is TRBV5-1 and J is TRBJ2-7, with D possibly called TRBD1 or TRBD2 (5 bases each). The CDR3 is made up of 14 amino acids. Trimming took 1 base from V and 5 from J, leaving 13 bases between them. CDR1 is SGHRS and CDR2 is YFSETQ in the germline V gene. For the CDR3, the DNA is TGCGCCAGCAGCTTGAGGTGTGGGGACCACGAGCAGTACTTC. Residues: CASSLRCGDHEQYF.

This clonotype was detected a few times. The chain is built from TRBV30 and TRBJ2-1, with a tentative D call TRBD2 (5 bases). The V and J ends lost 2 bases and 6 bases respectively, with 11 bases between them. The CDR3 runs to 13 residues. The germline CDR1 and CDR2 sequences are GTSNPN and SVGIG (reference sequence). CDR3 loop: CAWSIRSGNEQFF. CDR3 in DNA: TGTGCCTGGAGTATACGAAGCGGCAATGAGCAGTTCTTC.

In this sample, this clonotype turned up a few times. A much larger clone sits a single nucleotide away, making a read error possible. Lacking the conserved final phenylalanine or tryptophan, this CDR3 likely reflects a read error. This chain joins TRBV11-1 and TRBJ2-5; 7 bases map to TRBD1. The CDR3 is 15 residues long. The V gene's germline CDR1 is SGHAT and CDR2 FQDESV (reference sequence). V lost 3 bases, J lost 3 bases, and 7 bases stayed unmatched. The CDR3, as DNA: TGTGCCAGCAGCTTGCACCCAGGGACAGAAGAGACCCAGTACCTC. Amino acid sequence: CASSLHPGTEETQYL.

The chain is built from TRBV7-9 and TRBJ1-1, with D unclear. The CDR3 has 15 residues. With 4 bases removed from V and 1 base from J, the gap between germline ends came to 13 bases. In germline, CDR1 is SEHNR, CDR2 FQNEAQ (reference sequence). The CDR3, as DNA: TGTGCCAGCAGCTCCCCCCGAGGAGAGAACACTGAAGCTTTCTTT. Protein product: CASSSPRGENTEAFF.

A word on this clonotype: Sequence at one end of the junction differs from germline and may be a read error. This chain joins TRBV11-2 and TRBJ1-3; D gene unclear. Germline CDR1 is SGHAT and CDR2 is FQNNGV. This CDR3 is 16 amino acids long. This CDR3 is CANSLRTVASGDTIYF. Here the CDR3 DNA reads TGTGCCAACAGCTTAAGGACGGTGGCCTCTGGAGACACCATATATTTT.

Details on this clonotype: A much more abundant neighbour one base away suggests this may be a read error. This chain links TRBV29-1 with TRBJ2-3, with 8 bases fitting TRBD2. The CDR3 totals 14 residues. In germline, CDR1 is SQVTM, CDR2 ANQGSEA. CDR3 DNA: TGCAGCGTGACTAGCGACCGGTACACAGATATGCAGTATTTT. This encodes CSVTSDRYTDMQYF.

About this clonotype: At one of its ends the junction is not consistent with the germline gene, which may arise from a read error. The chain links TRBV5-5 to TRBJ2-2; D remains unclear. CDR3 length equals 17 residues. In germline, CDR1 is SGHKS, CDR2 YYEKEE (reference sequence). The CDR3 region is CASSFGGVVANTRELFF. As DNA, the CDR3 is TGTGCCAGCAGCTTTGGTGGGGTAGTCGCGAACACCAGGGAGCTGTTTTTT.

This rearrangement joins TRBV12-3 or TRBV12-4 to TRBJ2-5, with D hard to call. The CDR3 runs 13 residues. CDR3 in amino acids: CVTRDGSQETQYF. The CDR3 DNA is TGTGTCACACGCGACGGCAGCCAAGAGACCCAGTACTTC.

Concerning this clonotype itself: A much larger clone lies a single base off, so this may be a read error. The chain combines TRBV6-2 or TRBV6-3 with TRBJ2-2, with unresolved D. Per the germline V gene, CDR1 is MNHEY and CDR2 is SVGEGT. The germline V and J ends were trimmed by 5 bases and 7 bases, with 14 bases remaining between them. The CDR3 sequence is 14 residues long. The DNA for the CDR3 is TGTGCCAGCAGTAAGGCTCCTGCCTACGGGGAGCTGTTTTTT. This encodes CASSKAPAYGELFF.

J is TRBJ2-2 and V is TRBV6-5; 8 bases fit TRBD2. This CDR3 contains 15 residues. Trimming took 6 bases from V and 4 from J; bases not matched to a gene: 7. The germline V gene encodes CDR1 MNHEY and CDR2 SVGAGI. CDR3 sequence reads: CASRPSGSVTGELFF. In DNA, the CDR3 is TGTGCCAGCAGACCGAGCGGGAGCGTCACCGGGGAGCTGTTTTTT.

This clonotype was picked up a small number of times. CDR3 sequence (DNA): TGCAGCGTTGAATTGACTAACCAAGAGACCCAGTACTTC. This translates into CSVELTNQETQYF. V usage is TRBV29-1 and J usage is TRBJ2-5; TRBD2 might be the D (5 bases). Trimming removed 2 bases from V and 0 bases from J, with 7 bases in between. This CDR3 is 13 amino acids long. The germline gives CDR1 SQVTM, CDR2 ANQGSEA.

Turning to this clonotype: A junction end diverges from the germline sequence, so it may reflect a read error. This chain uses TRBV14 with TRBJ2-3; D gene ambiguous. Germline CDR1 is SGHDN and CDR2 is FVKESK. The CDR3 length is 14 residues. This chain's CDR3 is CARSHLGPRDTQYF. The DNA for the CDR3 is TGTGCCAGAAGCCACCTTGGGCCCCGAGATACGCAGTATTTT.

Points on this clonotype: Without the conserved terminal phenylalanine or tryptophan, this CDR3 likely stems from a read error. The V gene is TRBV11-2, the J gene TRBJ2-3, with D unresolved. The ends were cut back, 3 bases at V and 3 bases at J, with 16 bases in the middle. Germline V lookup: CDR1 SGHAT, CDR2 FQNNGV. The CDR3 has 16 residues. The CDR3 reads CASSFSLTAETDTQYL. The CDR3 bases are TGTGCCAGCAGCTTCAGTTTAACGGCTGAAACAGATACGCAGTATTTA.

This clonotype occurred once. This sequence joins TRBV2 and TRBJ2-7; D unresolved. The germline V gene encodes CDR1 SNHLY and CDR2 FYNNEI. This CDR3 region has 12 residues. V lost 5 bases, J lost 3 bases, and 8 bases lay in between. The CDR3 region has the DNA TGTGCCAGCAGTTTCACCCGCTACGAGCAGTACTTC. Its translation: CASSFTRYEQYF.

This clonotype appeared a single time. No conserved phenylalanine or tryptophan is present at the end of the CDR3, so a read error is the likely explanation. The chain recombines TRBV10-3 with TRBJ2-7; 9 bases fit TRBD2. Per germline, CDR1 ENHRY and CDR2 SYGVKD. Trimming took 0 bases from V and 6 from J; bases not matched to a gene: 9. This CDR3 is 16 amino acids long. The CDR3, as DNA: TGTGCCATCAGTGAGTCGATGGCTAGCGGGATCGGCGAGCAGTACTTA. It translates to CAISESMASGIGEQYL.

The CDR3 nucleotides read TGTGCTAGTGGTTTGGAAGGGCCGAGAAGCAATCAGCCCCAGCATTTT. Translated, it gives CASGLEGPRSNQPQHF. This chain joins TRBV12-5 and TRBJ1-5; D is undetermined. V was trimmed by 1 base and J by 1 base, leaving 11 bases between them. CDR1 LGHNT and CDR2 FRNRAP come from the germline V gene. The CDR3 is 16 residues long.

The rearrangement uses TRBV6-6 and TRBJ2-7, with 7 positions matching TRBD1. The CDR3 consists of 13 residues. The junction had 6 bases not matched to a gene; V was cut back by 9 bases and J by 1 base. Germline-derived CDR1 and CDR2 are MNHNY and SVGAGI (reference sequence). The CDR3 DNA reads as TGTGCCAGTAACCGGGACAGATCCTACGAGCAGTACTTC. It translates to CASNRDRSYEQYF.

Notes on this clonotype: This may be a read error: a much more frequent sequence differs by one nucleotide. This chain connects TRBV6-5 to TRBJ2-3; a weak D match, TRBD2 (6 bases). Trimming stripped 4 bases from V and 4 bases from J, with 15 bases between. Germline values: CDR1 MNHEY, CDR2 SVGAGI. The CDR3 extends over 15 amino acids. CDR3 sequence: CASSWGTGESDTQYF. The CDR3 DNA reads TGTGCCAGCAGTTGGGGTACGGGAGAGTCAGATACGCAGTATTTT.

This clonotype was detected a few times. Here the CDR3 reads CSATKLLPQDIQYF. The CDR3 DNA is TGCAGCGCCACGAAGCTACTCCCCCAGGACATTCAGTACTTC. The V and J genes are TRBV29-1 and TRBJ2-4; D unresolved. The germline V and J ends were trimmed by 7 bases and 8 bases, with 21 bases remaining between them. CDR1 SQVTM and CDR2 ANQGSEA come from the germline V gene. The CDR3 extends over 14 amino acids.

The V and J genes are TRBV5-4 and TRBJ1-6, with D uncertain. Germline V CDR1 and CDR2: SGHNT, YYREEE (reference sequence). The CDR3 has 14 residues. V dropped 5 bases and J dropped 5 bases, with 11 bases sitting between them. CDR3 sequence reads: CASSDNLNNSPLHF. The DNA of the CDR3 is TGTGCCAGCAGTGACAACCTTAATAATTCACCCCTCCACTTT.

This clonotype was counted once. This sequence joins TRBV6-6 and TRBJ2-1, with 7 bases that match TRBD2. V dropped 7 bases and J dropped 0; count of bases not matched to a gene: 9. There are 16 residues in the CDR3. CDR1 MNHNY and CDR2 SVGAGI come from the germline V gene (reference sequence). Here the CDR3 DNA reads TGTGCCAGCATGGAGTCTAGCGGTGGCTCCTACAATGAGCAGTTCTTC. It yields the protein CASMESSGGSYNEQFF.

V is TRBV4-1 and J is TRBJ2-7; maybe TRBD2 (5 bases). The V gene's germline CDR1 is MGHRA and CDR2 YSYEKL. Trimming cost V 4 bases and J 7 bases, with 20 bases left between them. This CDR3 is built from 15 residues. CDR3 DNA: TGCGCCAGCAGCCCTGGGCTAGCCAGCTCATGGGAGCAGTACTTC. Encoded protein: CASSPGLASSWEQYF.

Comment on this clonotype: A junction boundary mismatches the germline segment, possibly from a read error. The rearrangement uses TRBV11-2 and TRBJ2-1; tentative D call: TRBD2 (5 bases). Looked up from germline, CDR1 is SGHAT and CDR2 is FQNNGV. The CDR3 extends over 13 amino acids. The CDR3 region has the DNA TGTCCCAGTAGCCCGGACTGGAACAATGAGCAGTTCTTC. Amino acid sequence: CPSSPDWNNEQFF.

This clonotype was recorded a few times. The chain joins TRBV6-4 to TRBJ2-3; 9 bases are shared with TRBD2. The CDR3 totals 15 residues. The V segment lost 0 bases and the J segment 4 bases; nucleotides outside the gene matches: 2. Germline loops: CDR1 MRHNA, CDR2 SNTAGT. The chain's CDR3 is CASSDSAGGPDTQYF. The CDR3 DNA is TGTGCCAGCAGTGACTCCGCGGGAGGGCCAGATACGCAGTATTTT.

Regarding this clonotype: The conserved final phenylalanine or tryptophan is absent from the CDR3, which likely points to a read error. V gene TRBV11-1 combines with J gene TRBJ2-6; perhaps TRBD2 as D (5 bases). The CDR3 is 20 amino acids. Germline loops: CDR1 SGHAT, CDR2 FQDESV (reference sequence). The germline V and J ends were trimmed by 2 bases and 1 base, with 21 bases remaining between them. The CDR3 here is CASSLRRDGSTLSGANVLTY. The CDR3, as DNA: TGTGCCAGCAGCTTACGGCGCGATGGGAGTACTCTATCTGGGGCCAACGTCCTGACTTAC.

The chain combines TRBV6-4 with TRBJ1-5, with D unresolved. Trimming left V 6 bases short and J 6 bases short, with 15 bases between. Per germline, CDR1 MRHNA and CDR2 SNTAGT. This CDR3 is built from 14 residues. The CDR3 here is CASSPVPGSQPQHF. CDR3 bases: TGTGCCAGCAGCCCCGTACCGGGATCTCAGCCCCAGCATTTT.

Concerning this clonotype itself: One junction end disagrees with the germline gene, perhaps due to a read error. Here the CDR3 reads CATSQDLDLRVNTEAFF. The DNA for the CDR3 is TGCGCCACCAGCCAAGATTTGGACCTCAGGGTGAACACTGAAGCTTTCTTT. The chain has TRBV4-1 and TRBJ1-1; D is possibly TRBD1 (5 bases). This CDR3 region has 17 residues. Germline V lookup: CDR1 MGHRA, CDR2 YSYEKL.

The table lists this clonotype with a count of one. This sequence may be a read error, since a much larger clone differs from it by one base. No conserved phenylalanine or tryptophan is present at the end of the CDR3, so a read error is the likely explanation. The chain combines TRBV6-5 with TRBJ2-1; TRBD2 agrees at 9 bases. V was pared by 10 bases and J by 7 bases, with 14 bases of the junction left unmatched. CDR1 is MNHEY and CDR2 is SVGAGI in the germline V gene. This CDR3 has 15 residues. CDR3 sequence reads: CATRPAGGPINEQFI. The CDR3 DNA reads TGTGCCACCCGACCCGCGGGAGGGCCGATTAATGAGCAGTTCATC.

The table lists this clonotype with a few counts. The CDR3 bases are TGTGCCAGTTTAGACAGCTTTAATTCACCCCTCCACTTT. It yields the protein CASLDSFNSPLHF. V and J are TRBV12-3 or TRBV12-4 and TRBJ1-6; D might be TRBD1 (5 bases). The CDR3 has 13 amino acids. The V gene lost 9 bases and the J gene lost 6 bases, with 12 bases spanning the gap.

The V call is TRBV4-2, the J call TRBJ2-3; D is possibly TRBD1 or TRBD2 (5 bases each). Trimming took off 3 bases at V and 5 bases at J, with 12 bases between the two ends. Germline CDR1 is LGHNA and CDR2 is YNFKEQ. The CDR3 has 14 residues. The CDR3 DNA sequence: TGTGCCAGCAGCCACGAGGGACGTCAAGATACGCAGTATTTT. This translates into CASSHEGRQDTQYF.

The chain is built from TRBV6-5 and TRBJ1-2, with 7 bases that match TRBD1. The CDR3 has 13 amino acids. Trimming removed 6 bases from V and 6 bases from J; junction bases left unmatched: 7. Germline V gives CDR1 MNHEY, CDR2 SVGAGI. The CDR3 region has the DNA TGTGCCAGCAGGCTTACAGGGGAAGATGGCTACACCTTC. Amino acids: CASRLTGEDGYTF.